The T cell receptor (beta chain) under discussion was sequenced for a study of CD8+CD57+ T cells in acquired aplastic anemia. Findings and caveats of the study: Patients and controls turned out to have roughly 31 CD8+ CDR3 sequences in common.

Patients included in sequencing had previously demonstrated CD8+CD57+ cell expansion by flow cytometry. Remarks on this clonotype: Antigen specificity is unknown.

Profiles of TCR beta VDJ and CDR3 were generated from a genomic DNA template. TCRdb analysed the reads with MiXCR anew, one entry per CDR3 protein. The table has tens of thousands of distinct CDR3 sequences, under 80% seen once. Germline-derived CDR1 and CDR2 are MGHDK and SYGVNS. The length of the CDR3 is 15 residues. Trimming at V came to 5 bases and at J to 7 bases, leaving 7 bases not matched to a gene. The TCR sequence derives from a human donor with aplastic anemia. The chain couples TRBV25-1 to TRBJ1-4; 10 positions match TRBD1. Sequences were obtained from sorted CD4+, CD8+, or CD8+CD57+ T cells (not recorded which) from PBMCs. CDR3 residues: CASSHRQGASEKLFF. The CDR3 DNA reads TGTGCCAGCAGTCACAGACAGGGGGCTAGTGAAAAACTGTTTTTT.